This TCR beta chain was retrieved from a study of cytomegalovirus exposure and HLA in healthy donors. The study's findings and limits: Rare TCR sequences dominated, though some public TCRs recurred in many donors.

This clone occurred a few times. Its specificity is not known. Assay: immunoSEQ multiplex PCR; the TCRdb copy retains only in-frame clones and omits some. The sample consists of roughly 280,000 clones, 86% of them appearing once. The CDR3 runs to 15 residues. The V gene lost 1 base and the J gene lost 2 bases, with 10 bases spanning the gap. Germline loops: CDR1 SGHRS, CDR2 YFSETQ. What was sequenced was PBMCs. The chain is built from TRBV5-1 and TRBJ1-5; D is perhaps TRBD1 (6 bases). The receptor was isolated from a woman aged 18-29 years in good health and CMV-seronegative. Written as DNA, the CDR3 is TGCGCCAGCAGCTTGTCAGGACAGCGCAATCAGCCCCAGCATTTT. This sequence encodes CASSLSGQRNQPQHF.